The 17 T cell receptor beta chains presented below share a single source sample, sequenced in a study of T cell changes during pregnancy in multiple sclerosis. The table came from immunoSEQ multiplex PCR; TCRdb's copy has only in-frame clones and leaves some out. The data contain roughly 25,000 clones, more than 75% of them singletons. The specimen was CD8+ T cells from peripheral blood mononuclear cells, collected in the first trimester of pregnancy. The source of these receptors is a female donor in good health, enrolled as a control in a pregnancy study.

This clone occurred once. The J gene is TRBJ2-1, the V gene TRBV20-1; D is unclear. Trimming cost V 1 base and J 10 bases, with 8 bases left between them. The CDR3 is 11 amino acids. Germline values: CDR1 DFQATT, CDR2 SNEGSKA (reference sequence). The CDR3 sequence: CSARGSREQFF. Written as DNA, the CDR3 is TGCAGTGCTAGAGGTAGTAGAGAGCAGTTCTTC.

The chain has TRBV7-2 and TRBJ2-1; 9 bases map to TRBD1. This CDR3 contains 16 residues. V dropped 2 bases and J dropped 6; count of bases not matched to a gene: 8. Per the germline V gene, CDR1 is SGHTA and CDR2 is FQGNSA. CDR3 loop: CASSLYVTGGSNEQFF. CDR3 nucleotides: TGTGCCAGCAGCTTATACGTGACAGGGGGTTCCAATGAGCAGTTCTTC.

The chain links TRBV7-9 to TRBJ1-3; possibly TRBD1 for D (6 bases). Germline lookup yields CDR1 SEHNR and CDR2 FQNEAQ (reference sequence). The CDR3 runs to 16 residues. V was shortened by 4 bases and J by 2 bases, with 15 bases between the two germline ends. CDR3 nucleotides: TGTGCCAGCAGCTACGGGGGGACACAGGCTGGAAACACCATATATTTT. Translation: CASSYGGTQAGNTIYF.

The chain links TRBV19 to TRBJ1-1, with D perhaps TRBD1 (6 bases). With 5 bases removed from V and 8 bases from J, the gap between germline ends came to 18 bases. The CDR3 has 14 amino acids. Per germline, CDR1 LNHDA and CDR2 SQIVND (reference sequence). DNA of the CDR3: TGTGCCAGTAGTCCCACAACAGGGTGGATCGAAGCTTTCTTT. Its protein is CASSPTTGWIEAFF.

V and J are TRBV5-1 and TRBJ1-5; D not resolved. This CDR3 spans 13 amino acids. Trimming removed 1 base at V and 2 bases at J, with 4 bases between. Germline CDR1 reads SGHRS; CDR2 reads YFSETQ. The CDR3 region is CASSLRGNQPQHF. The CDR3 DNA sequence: TGCGCCAGCAGCTTGCGGGGCAATCAGCCCCAGCATTTT.

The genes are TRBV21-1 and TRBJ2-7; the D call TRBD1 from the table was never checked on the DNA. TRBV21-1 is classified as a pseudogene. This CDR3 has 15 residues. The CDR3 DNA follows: TGTGCCAGCAGCAAAGCGCTACAGGGGGCGTACGAGCAGTACTTC. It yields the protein CASSKALQGAYEQYF.

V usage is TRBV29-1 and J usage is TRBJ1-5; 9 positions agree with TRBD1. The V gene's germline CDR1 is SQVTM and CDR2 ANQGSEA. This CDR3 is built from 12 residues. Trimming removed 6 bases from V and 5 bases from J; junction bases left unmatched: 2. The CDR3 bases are TGCAGCGTACAGGGGGCGGATCAGCCCCAGCATTTT. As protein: CSVQGADQPQHF.

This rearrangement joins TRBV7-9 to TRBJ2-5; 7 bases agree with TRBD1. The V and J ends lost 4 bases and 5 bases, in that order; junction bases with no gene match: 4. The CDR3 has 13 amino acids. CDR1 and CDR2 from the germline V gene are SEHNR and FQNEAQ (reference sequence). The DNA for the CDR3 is TGTGCCAGCAGCTACGGACAGGACGAGACCCAGTACTTC. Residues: CASSYGQDETQYF.

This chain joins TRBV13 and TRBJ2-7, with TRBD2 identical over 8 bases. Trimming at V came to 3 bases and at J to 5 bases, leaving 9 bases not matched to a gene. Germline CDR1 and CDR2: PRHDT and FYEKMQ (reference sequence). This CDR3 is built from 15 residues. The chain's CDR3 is CASSFSGSDADEQYF. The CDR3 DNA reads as TGTGCCAGCAGCTTCAGCGGGAGTGATGCGGACGAGCAGTACTTC.

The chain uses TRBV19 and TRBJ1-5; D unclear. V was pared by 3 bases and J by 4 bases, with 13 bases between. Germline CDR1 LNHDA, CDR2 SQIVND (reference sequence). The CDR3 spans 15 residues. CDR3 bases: TGTGCCAGTAGTATGCCCGGGGTAAGGAATCAGCCCCAGCATTTT. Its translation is CASSMPGVRNQPQHF.

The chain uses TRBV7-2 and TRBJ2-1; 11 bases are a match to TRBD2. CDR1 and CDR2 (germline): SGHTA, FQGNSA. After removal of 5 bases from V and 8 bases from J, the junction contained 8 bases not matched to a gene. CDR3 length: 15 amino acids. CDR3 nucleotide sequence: TGTGCCAGCAGCCAACCCACTAGCGGGGGACATGAGCAGTTCTTC. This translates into CASSQPTSGGHEQFF. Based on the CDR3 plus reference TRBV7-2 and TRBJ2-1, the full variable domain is GAGVSQSPSNKVTEKGKDVELRCDPISGHTALYWYRQSLGQGLEFLIYFQGNSAPDKSGLPSDRFSAERTGGSVSTLTIQRTQQEDSAVYLCASSQPTSGGHEQFFGPGTRLTVL.

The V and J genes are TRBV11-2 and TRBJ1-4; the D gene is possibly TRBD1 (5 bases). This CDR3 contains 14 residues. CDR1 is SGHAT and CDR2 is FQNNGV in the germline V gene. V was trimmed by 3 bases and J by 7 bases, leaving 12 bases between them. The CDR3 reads CASSLGGNGEKLFF. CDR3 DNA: TGTGCCAGCAGCTTGGGGGGGAATGGTGAAAAACTGTTTTTT. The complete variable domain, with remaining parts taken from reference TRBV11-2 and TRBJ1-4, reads EAGVAQSPRYKIIEKRQSVAFWCNPISGHATLYWYQQILGQGPKLLIQFQNNGVVDDSQLPKDRFSAERLKGVDSTLKIQPAKLEDSAVYLCASSLGGNGEKLFFGSGTQLSVL.

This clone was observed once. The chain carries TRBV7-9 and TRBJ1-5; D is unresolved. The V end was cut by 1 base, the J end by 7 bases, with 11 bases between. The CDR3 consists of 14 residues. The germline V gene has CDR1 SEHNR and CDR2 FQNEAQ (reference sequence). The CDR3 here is CASSLDEGIQPQHF. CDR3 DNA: TGTGCCAGCAGCTTAGATGAGGGAATACAGCCCCAGCATTTT.

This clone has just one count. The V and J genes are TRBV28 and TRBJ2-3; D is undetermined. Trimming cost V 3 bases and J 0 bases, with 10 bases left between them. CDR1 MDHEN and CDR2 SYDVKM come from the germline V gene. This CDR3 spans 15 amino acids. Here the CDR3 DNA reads TGTGCCAGCAGTTTCCCCAATCCCAGCACAGATACGCAGTATTTT. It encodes CASSFPNPSTDTQYF. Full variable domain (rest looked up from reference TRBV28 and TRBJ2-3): DVKVTQSSRYLVKRTGEKVFLECVQDMDHENMFWYRQDPGLGLRLIYFSYDVKMKEKGDIPEGYSVSREKKERFSLILESASTNQTSMYLCASSFPNPSTDTQYFGPGTRLTVL.

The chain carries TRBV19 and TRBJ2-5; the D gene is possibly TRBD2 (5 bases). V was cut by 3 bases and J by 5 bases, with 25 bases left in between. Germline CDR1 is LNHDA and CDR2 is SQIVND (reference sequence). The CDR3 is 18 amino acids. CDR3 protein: CASSIALAPRRVTETQYF. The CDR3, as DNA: TGTGCCAGTAGTATCGCTCTGGCCCCTCGGCGGGTCACGGAGACCCAGTACTTC.

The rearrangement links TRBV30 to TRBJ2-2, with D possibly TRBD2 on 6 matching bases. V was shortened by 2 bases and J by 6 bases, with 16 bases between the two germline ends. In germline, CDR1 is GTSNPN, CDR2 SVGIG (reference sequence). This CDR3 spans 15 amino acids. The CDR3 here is CAWSPSSDPAGELFF. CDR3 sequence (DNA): TGTGCCTGGAGTCCGTCTAGCGACCCGGCCGGGGAGCTGTTTTTT.

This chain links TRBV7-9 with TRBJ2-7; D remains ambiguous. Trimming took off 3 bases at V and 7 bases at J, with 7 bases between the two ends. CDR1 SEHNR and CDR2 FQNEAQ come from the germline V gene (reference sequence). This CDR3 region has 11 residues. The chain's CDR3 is CASSFDGEQYF. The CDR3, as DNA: TGTGCCAGCAGCTTCGACGGGGAGCAGTACTTC.